This T cell receptor beta chain originates from a study of blood T cell repertoires in COVID-19. Study as a whole: PBMCs, B-cell-depleted T cells, or T cells provided the cDNA or gDNA that made up the material.

Measured with immunoSEQ multiplex PCR; TCRdb has only the in-frame clones, and not every one. The sample yields some 180,000 clones, roughly three quarters seen once. There are a few counts of this clone. Exposed enrollees encountered a COVID-19 case at some point within 2 weeks before study entry. J gave up 2 bases and V 5 bases, and 6 bases lay outside the gene matches. The CDR3 covers 15 residues. Germline CDR1 reads SGHTA; CDR2 reads FQGNSA. The source is a man in his sixties who had been exposed to COVID-19. This chain links TRBV7-2 with TRBJ2-7; TRBD2 agrees at 10 bases. Sequencing was performed on PBMCs or T cells enriched from blood (not recorded which). Here the CDR3 DNA reads TGTGCCAGCAGCGTTTCTAGCGGGAGTGCCTACGAGCAGTACTTC. Its translation: CASSVSSGSAYEQYF.